This TCR beta chain was profiled in a study of cytomegalovirus exposure and HLA in healthy donors. Both 60 Vbeta primers and 13 Jbeta primers went into the PCR. Assay: immunoSEQ multiplex PCR; the TCRdb copy retains only in-frame clones and omits some. The sample lists over 90,000 clones, 81% occurring once. The CDR3 spans 12 residues. Trimming took off 3 bases at V and 10 bases at J, with 7 bases between the two ends. Per germline, CDR1 LNHNV and CDR2 YYDKDF (reference sequence). Material for sequencing was PBMCs. This sequence was found in a man aged 40-50 years in good health and CMV-seropositive. The V call is TRBV15, the J call TRBJ1-6; weak D call: TRBD1 (5 bases). The CDR3 sequence is CATSRTVSPLHF. The DNA of the CDR3 is TGTGCCACCAGCAGGACAGTCTCACCCCTCCACTTT.